One sample yielded the 28 T cell receptor beta chains listed below, sequenced in a study of identical twins. Via MiXCR, TCRdb re-called the 5' RACE reads, giving one row per CDR3 protein. The sample has around 340,000 distinct CDR3 sequences; approximately 9.1% are singletons. Material: naive T cells sorted from blood. The receptor set was obtained from a woman aged 45 to 65 in good health.

This clonotype was picked up many times. The J gene is TRBJ2-4, the V gene TRBV11-2; 7 bases are a match to TRBD1. Germline assignment: CDR1 SGHAT and CDR2 FQNNGV. J was trimmed by 0 bases and V by 1 base; bases with no gene match: 12. This CDR3 spans 19 amino acids. CDR3 in DNA: TGTGCCAGCAGCTTAGGCGCCAGGGGGTTCCGATTAGCCAAAAACATTCAGTACTTC. This encodes CASSLGARGFRLAKNIQYF. The full variable domain, completed using reference TRBV11-2 and TRBJ2-4, is EAGVAQSPRYKIIEKRQSVAFWCNPISGHATLYWYQQILGQGPKLLIQFQNNGVVDDSQLPKDRFSAERLKGVDSTLKIQPAKLEDSAVYLCASSLGARGFRLAKNIQYFGAGTRLSVL.

This clonotype came up a few times. This chain uses TRBV20-1 with TRBJ1-6; 10 bases match TRBD1. Germline V lookup: CDR1 DFQATT, CDR2 SNEGSKA (reference sequence). The CDR3 runs 14 residues. Trimming cost V 3 bases and J 7 bases; bases outside gene matches: 3. The CDR3 spells CSARGTGVNSPLHF. CDR3 bases: TGCAGTGCTAGGGGGACAGGGGTCAATTCACCCCTCCACTTT.

The chain couples TRBV2 to TRBJ2-5; 8 positions agree with TRBD1. The V gene's germline CDR1 is SNHLY and CDR2 FYNNEI. This CDR3 contains 14 residues. The V segment lost 3 bases and the J segment 5 bases; nucleotides outside the gene matches: 5. CDR3 DNA sequence: TGTGCCAGCAGTGAGGACAGGGTCTCGGAGACCCAGTACTTC. Amino acid sequence: CASSEDRVSETQYF.

This clonotype turned up a few times. The chain combines TRBV2 with TRBJ1-1; no clear D. Germline CDR1 is SNHLY and CDR2 is FYNNEI. The CDR3 runs to 13 residues. Trimming took 2 bases from V and 11 from J, leaving 15 bases between them. The CDR3 sequence: CASSERAVEAAFF. The CDR3 DNA is TGTGCCAGCAGTGAACGGGCAGTGGAAGCGGCTTTCTTT.

This clonotype has a handful of counts. The chain carries TRBV12-3 or TRBV12-4 and TRBJ2-2; the D gene is possibly TRBD1 (5 bases). V was cut by 3 bases and J by 4 bases, with 9 bases left in between. This CDR3 region has 14 residues. The CDR3 spells CASSFGDSTGELFF. As DNA, the CDR3 is TGTGCCAGCAGTTTCGGTGACAGCACCGGGGAGCTGTTTTTT.

This clonotype appeared many times. V is TRBV20-1 and J is TRBJ2-5; maybe TRBD2 (5 bases). Looked up from germline, CDR1 is DFQATT and CDR2 is SNEGSKA (reference sequence). The CDR3 loop spans 13 amino acids. V gave up 6 bases and J gave up 1 base, with 12 bases separating them. The CDR3 region is CSAAHGLQETQYF. The CDR3, as DNA: TGCAGTGCAGCTCATGGACTCCAAGAGACCCAGTACTTC.

In its sample, this clonotype was seen a few times. The rearrangement uses TRBV5-1 and TRBJ2-3; tentatively, D is TRBD2 (6 bases). CDR3 size: 17 residues. V was pared by 2 bases and J by 4 bases, with 20 bases between. CDR1 SGHRS and CDR2 YFSETQ come from the germline V gene. The DNA of the CDR3 is TGCGCCAGCAGCTTTCTCGGACTATCGTCCGCGGCAGATACGCAGTATTTT. It translates to CASSFLGLSSAADTQYF.

The sample holds a few counts of this clonotype. The chain joins TRBV7-9 to TRBJ2-7, with a tentative D call TRBD2 (5 bases). This CDR3 is built from 13 residues. The germline gives CDR1 SEHNR, CDR2 FQNEAQ (reference sequence). Deletions cut 2 bases from V and 2 bases from J, with 7 bases between. The CDR3 protein is CASSLIGTYEQYF. In DNA, the CDR3 is TGTGCCAGCAGCTTAATCGGGACCTACGAGCAGTACTTC.

The chain carries TRBV7-8 and TRBJ1-2; TRBD1 aligns across 9 bases. This CDR3 is 16 amino acids long. Germline CDR1 SGHVS, CDR2 FQNEAQ. The J segment lost 2 bases and the V segment lost 0 bases, leaving 4 bases of the junction unmatched. CDR3 nucleotides: TGTGCCAGCAGCTTAGCGCGGACAGGGGTAAACTATGGCTACACCTTC. The encoded protein is CASSLARTGVNYGYTF.

This clonotype was recorded a few times. A read error may explain this, as a much larger clone is one base away. The rearrangement uses TRBV6-2 or TRBV6-3 and TRBJ2-3; D is unresolved. V gave up 5 bases and J gave up 7 bases, with 10 bases separating them. The CDR3 is 12 residues long. Germline CDR1 and CDR2: MNHEY and SVGEGT. The CDR3 loop reads CASSPLGNTQYF. The CDR3, as DNA: TGTGCCAGCAGTCCCCTGGGGAATACGCAGTATTTT.

This clonotype was observed a few times. The J gene is TRBJ2-5, the V gene TRBV20-1; 10 nucleotides align to TRBD2. V lost 5 bases to trimming and J lost 1 base; unmatched junction nucleotides: 7. Germline V gene lookup returns CDR1 DFQATT and CDR2 SNEGSKA (reference sequence). The CDR3 is made up of 15 amino acids. The CDR3 reads CSAPRLAGGQETQYF. As DNA, the CDR3 is TGCAGTGCTCCCCGCTTAGCGGGAGGCCAAGAGACCCAGTACTTC.

At least ten counts were recorded for this clonotype. The J gene is TRBJ1-2, the V gene TRBV29-1; TRBD1 aligns across 7 bases. Losses at the gene ends were 6 bases for V and 5 bases for J; bases not matched to a gene: 18. Looked up from germline, CDR1 is SQVTM and CDR2 is ANQGSEA. The CDR3 runs to 16 residues. The CDR3 here is CSVIFPLGTEKYGYTF. CDR3 nucleotides: TGCAGCGTCATATTCCCGCTCGGGACAGAAAAATATGGCTACACCTTC.

The J gene is TRBJ1-6, the V gene TRBV15; D is ambiguous. Germline CDR1 reads LNHNV; CDR2 reads YYDKDF (reference sequence). The CDR3 runs to 12 residues. With 4 bases removed from V and 10 bases from J, the gap between germline ends came to 8 bases. CDR3 in amino acids: CATSNVDSPLHF. The DNA for the CDR3 is TGTGCCACCAGCAATGTCGACTCACCCCTCCACTTT.

V usage is TRBV4-1 and J usage is TRBJ2-1, with D possibly being TRBD1 or TRBD2 (5 bases each). The ends were cut back, 4 bases at V and 4 bases at J, with 8 bases in the middle. The germline V gene encodes CDR1 MGHRA and CDR2 YSYEKL. The CDR3 is 13 residues long. The CDR3 bases are TGCGCCAGCAGCCCTGAGGGGTACAATGAGCAGTTCTTC. Translation: CASSPEGYNEQFF.

This clonotype was recorded many times. The genes are TRBV5-1 and TRBJ2-1; D may be TRBD1 (6 bases). Germline values: CDR1 SGHRS, CDR2 YFSETQ. This CDR3 region has 15 residues. V gave up 3 bases and J gave up 1 base, with 11 bases separating them. The CDR3: CASSSNRASYNEQFF. For the CDR3, the DNA is TGCGCCAGCAGCTCTAACAGGGCGTCCTACAATGAGCAGTTCTTC. Together with reference TRBV5-1 and TRBJ2-1, the CDR3 gives the full variable domain: KAGVTQTPRYLIKTRGQQVTLSCSPISGHRSVSWYQQTPGQGLQFLFEYFSETQRNKGNFPGRFSGRQFSNSRSEMNVSTLELGDSALYLCASSSNRASYNEQFFGPGTRLTVL.

Many counts were recorded for this clonotype. This chain uses TRBV20-1 with TRBJ2-7; the D is unclear. CDR1 and CDR2 (germline): DFQATT, SNEGSKA (reference sequence). The CDR3 sequence is 12 residues long. The V end was cut by 5 bases, the J end by 0 bases, with 8 bases between. The CDR3 loop reads CSAQRNSYEQYF. CDR3 nucleotides: TGCAGTGCTCAAAGGAACTCCTACGAGCAGTACTTC.

The rearrangement uses TRBV18 and TRBJ1-2; 8 bases line up with TRBD1. Unmatched junction bases numbered 13, after V lost 3 bases and J lost 4 bases. Germline CDR1 KGHSH, CDR2 LQKENI. CDR3 size: 17 residues. The CDR3 protein is CASSPAPGQGHRYGYTF. In DNA form, the CDR3 reads TGTGCCAGCTCACCGGCTCCCGGACAGGGCCACCGCTATGGCTACACCTTC.

This clonotype was observed a handful of times. The chain combines TRBV15 with TRBJ1-2; no clear D gene. The length of the CDR3 is 11 residues. Germline V gene sequence: CDR1 LNHNV, CDR2 YYDKDF (reference sequence). The V gene lost 6 bases and the J gene lost 5 bases, with 7 bases spanning the gap. The CDR3 here is CATRDPYGYTF. DNA for the CDR3: TGTGCCACCAGAGACCCTTATGGCTACACCTTC.

The chain uses TRBV19 and TRBJ1-1; D is unclear. The germline gives CDR1 LNHDA, CDR2 SQIVND (reference sequence). The CDR3 has 13 amino acids. Trimming removed 3 bases at V and 0 bases at J, with 5 bases between. CDR3: CASSMSLNTEAFF. As DNA, the CDR3 is TGTGCCAGTAGTATGTCGCTGAACACTGAAGCTTTCTTT.

The sample holds a few counts of this clonotype. The chain is built from TRBV14 and TRBJ2-3; no clear D gene. V was cut by 1 base and J by 5 bases, with 7 bases left in between. In germline, CDR1 is SGHDN, CDR2 FVKESK. The CDR3 totals 13 residues. The CDR3 nucleotides read TGTGCCAGCAGCCAAGTCTTAGGAGATACGCAGTATTTT. Its protein product is CASSQVLGDTQYF. Full variable domain (missing parts from reference TRBV14 and TRBJ2-3): EAGVTQFPSHSVIEKGQTVTLRCDPISGHDNLYWYRRVMGKEIKFLLHFVKESKQDESGMPNNRFLAERTGGTYSTLKVQPAELEDSGVYFCASSQVLGDTQYFGPGTRLTVL.

The CDR3 is CASSVGPGTSLNSYEQYF. The CDR3 DNA sequence: TGTGCCAGCAGCGTAGGGCCTGGAACTAGCTTAAACTCCTACGAGCAGTACTTC. V is TRBV9 and J is TRBJ2-7; TRBD2 is a possible D gene (6 bases). This CDR3 has 18 amino acids. V lost 0 bases and J 0 bases, leaving 19 bases between the germline ends. Germline assignment: CDR1 SGDLS and CDR2 YYNGEE.

This clonotype was counted ten times or more. The gene calls are TRBV7-2 and TRBJ2-3; D is unclear. The CDR3 has 13 amino acids. Germline CDR1 is SGHTA and CDR2 is FQGNSA. Between the trimmed V and J ends, which lost 4 bases and 7 bases, there was a span of 12 bases. The CDR3 sequence is CASSSPAHYTQYF. The CDR3 DNA is TGTGCCAGCAGCTCCCCGGCTCATTATACGCAGTATTTT.

This clonotype has a count of ten or more. This chain uses TRBV15 with TRBJ2-6; 7 nucleotides align to TRBD1. The CDR3 length is 17 residues. Germline CDR1 and CDR2: LNHNV and YYDKDF (reference sequence). The V and J ends lost 1 base and 0 bases, in that order; junction bases with no gene match: 3. The CDR3 here is CATSRGDSSSGANVLTF. The CDR3, as DNA: TGTGCCACCAGCAGAGGGGACAGCAGCTCTGGGGCCAACGTCCTGACTTTC. Full variable domain (rest looked up from reference TRBV15 and TRBJ2-6): DAMVIQNPRYQVTQFGKPVTLSCSQTLNHNVMYWYQQKSSQAPKLLFHYYDKDFNNEADTPDNFQSRRPNTSFCFLDIRSPGLGDTAMYLCATSRGDSSSGANVLTFGAGSRLTVL.

Only one count was recorded for this clonotype. A much bigger clone sits one base away, suggesting this may be a read error. V gene TRBV12-3 or TRBV12-4 combines with J gene TRBJ2-1; TRBD1 or TRBD2 may be the D gene (7 bases each). The CDR3 contains 15 residues. CDR3 sequence (DNA): TGTGCCAGCACTGGGGGGGAGGGGGCATGGAATGATCAGTTCTTC. Translating it yields CASTGGEGAWNDQFF.

Only a few counts were recorded for this clonotype. This chain connects TRBV20-1 to TRBJ1-4; D is uncertain. This CDR3 contains 16 residues. V shed 0 bases and J shed 8 bases, with 19 bases lying between them. Germline-derived CDR1 and CDR2 are DFQATT and SNEGSKA (reference sequence). DNA of the CDR3: TGCAGTGCTAGAGATGATGTTGGGGAAGGATTCGAAAAACTGTTTTTT. It is translated as CSARDDVGEGFEKLFF.

This clonotype was observed a handful of times. The V gene is TRBV6-5, the J gene TRBJ1-4; D gene unclear. Trimming pared 2 bases from V and 8 bases from J, leaving 18 bases between. This CDR3 is built from 16 residues. Germline loops: CDR1 MNHEY, CDR2 SVGAGI. CDR3 in DNA: TGTGCCAGCAGTTACGTCCGTAGAACCAATAGGGAAAAACTGTTTTTT. This gives the protein CASSYVRRTNREKLFF.

V gene TRBV7-8 combines with J gene TRBJ1-2; a possible D gene is TRBD1 (6 bases). The germline V gene encodes CDR1 SGHVS and CDR2 FQNEAQ. The V and J ends lost 3 bases and 4 bases respectively, with 12 bases between them. The CDR3 covers 14 residues. The CDR3 sequence: CASSLGAAGYGYTF. The DNA for the CDR3 is TGTGCCAGCAGCTTGGGGGCAGCGGGCTATGGCTACACCTTC.

This clonotype came up many times. The chain joins TRBV6-1 to TRBJ2-2; D call uncertain. This CDR3 contains 14 residues. Germline loops: CDR1 MNHNS, CDR2 SASEGT. The V gene lost 1 base and the J gene lost 6 bases, with 9 bases spanning the gap. The CDR3 loop is CASSEEPRPGELFF. DNA of the CDR3: TGTGCCAGCAGTGAAGAACCCAGGCCCGGGGAGCTGTTTTTT.